Below, 9 T cell receptor beta chains from the same sample are listed, as sequenced in a study of identical twins. Each CDR3 protein is one row after TCRdb ran MiXCR on the 5' RACE reads. The table records 450,000 or so distinct CDR3 sequences, more than 13% of them present only once. This same sample was also part of a study on yellow fever vaccine responses in identical twins.

Sequencing used CD4+ T cells sorted from blood. These receptors were taken from a woman younger than 35 in good health.

This clonotype was counted many times. The chain has TRBV27 and TRBJ2-5, with D perhaps TRBD2 (6 bases). Germline V gives CDR1 MNHEY, CDR2 SMNVEV (reference sequence). Deletions cut 5 bases from V and 0 bases from J, with 22 bases between. The CDR3 sequence is 18 residues long. The CDR3 region has the DNA TGTGCCAGCAGTCCCAAACTAGCAGACCTTCCGTACCAAGAGACCCAGTACTTC. Amino acid sequence: CASSPKLADLPYQETQYF.

V usage is TRBV9 and J usage is TRBJ2-3; 9 bases agree with TRBD2. Losses at the gene ends were 4 bases for V and 6 bases for J; bases not matched to a gene: 9. The germline V gene has CDR1 SGDLS and CDR2 YYNGEE. There are 15 residues in the CDR3. The CDR3 nucleotides are TGTGCCAGCAGCTTGAGGGCGGGGGGGACGGATACGCAGTATTTT. Translated: CASSLRAGGTDTQYF.

This clonotype appeared a few times. This chain uses TRBV5-1 with TRBJ2-2; D may be TRBD2 (5 bases). CDR1 SGHRS and CDR2 YFSETQ come from the germline V gene. This CDR3 region has 15 residues. Trimming shortened V by 0 bases and J by 4 bases, and 10 bases separated the two germline ends. The CDR3 protein is CASSLVFRGTGELFF. DNA of the CDR3: TGCGCCAGCAGCTTGGTATTTCGGGGCACCGGGGAGCTGTTTTTT.

V usage is TRBV6-5 and J usage is TRBJ2-1; possibly TRBD2 for D (6 bases). The length of the CDR3 is 15 residues. Germline assignment: CDR1 MNHEY and CDR2 SVGAGI. V gave up 1 base and J gave up 3 bases, with 10 bases separating them. The CDR3 coding sequence is TGTGCCAGCAGTTACTTACCTAGCGTCTACAATGAGCAGTTCTTC. Residues: CASSYLPSVYNEQFF.

This clonotype was counted only a few times. This sequence joins TRBV7-2 and TRBJ2-5; 10 bases align to TRBD2. Germline CDR1 and CDR2: SGHTA and FQGNSA. The CDR3 extends over 17 amino acids. The ends lost 1 base at V and 5 bases at J; junction bases unmatched: 10. The DNA of the CDR3 is TGTGCCAGCAGCTTAGTACGAGCGGGGGGGAAGAGGGAGACCCAGTACTTC. Protein sequence: CASSLVRAGGKRETQYF.

This clonotype was picked up a small number of times. The chain joins TRBV20-1 to TRBJ2-7; 9 bases are a match to TRBD2. The V and J ends lost 0 bases and 5 bases, in that order; junction bases with no gene match: 17. The CDR3 length is 18 residues. The germline V gene has CDR1 DFQATT and CDR2 SNEGSKA (reference sequence). Here the CDR3 DNA reads TGCAGTGCTAGAGATTCGGGAGTCGTAGCGGGAGAACTCGACGAGCAGTACTTC. Translated: CSARDSGVVAGELDEQYF.

The rearrangement joins TRBV7-2 to TRBJ2-3; D unclear. The germline CDR1 and CDR2 sequences are SGHTA and FQGNSA. Trimming shortened V by 6 bases and J by 0 bases, and 7 bases separated the two germline ends. CDR3 size: 13 residues. The CDR3 nucleotides are TGTGCCAGCAGAACTCAGAGCACAGATACGCAGTATTTT. This codes for CASRTQSTDTQYF. Filled out from reference TRBV7-2 and TRBJ2-3, the complete variable domain reads GAGVSQSPSNKVTEKGKDVELRCDPISGHTALYWYRQSLGQGLEFLIYFQGNSAPDKSGLPSDRFSAERTGGSVSTLTIQRTQQEDSAVYLCASRTQSTDTQYFGPGTRLTVL.

This clonotype was recorded many times. The chain couples TRBV6-2 or TRBV6-3 to TRBJ2-3, with 7 positions matching TRBD2. CDR3 length: 17 amino acids. Germline V gene data show CDR1 as MNHEY and CDR2 as SVGEGT. V was pared by 0 bases and J by 4 bases, with 10 bases of the junction left unmatched. In DNA, the CDR3 is TGTGCCAGCAGTTACTCGTTCGGCGGGAGTTTTGCAGATACGCAGTATTTT. Translated, it gives CASSYSFGGSFADTQYF.

The rearrangement uses TRBV20-1 and TRBJ2-7, with TRBD2 matching over 7 bases. Losses at the gene ends were 5 bases for V and 3 bases for J; bases not matched to a gene: 4. The CDR3 is 12 residues long. CDR1 DFQATT and CDR2 SNEGSKA come from the germline V gene (reference sequence). Here the CDR3 DNA reads TGCAGTGCTTCGGGGGGAATCTACGAGCAGTACTTC. This sequence encodes CSASGGIYEQYF.